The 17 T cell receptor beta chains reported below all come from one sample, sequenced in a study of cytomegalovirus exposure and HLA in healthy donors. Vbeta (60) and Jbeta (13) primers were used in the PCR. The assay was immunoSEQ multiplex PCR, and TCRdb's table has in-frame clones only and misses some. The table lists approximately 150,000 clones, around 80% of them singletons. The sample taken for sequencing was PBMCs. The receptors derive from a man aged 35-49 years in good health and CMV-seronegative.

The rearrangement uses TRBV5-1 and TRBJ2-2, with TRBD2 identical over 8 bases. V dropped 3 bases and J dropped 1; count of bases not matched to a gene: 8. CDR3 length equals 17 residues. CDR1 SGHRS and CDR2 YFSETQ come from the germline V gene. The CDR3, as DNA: TGCGCCAGCAGCTCCTTCGGGACTAGTGGGAACACCGGGGAGCTGTTTTTT. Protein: CASSSFGTSGNTGELFF.

The CDR3 nucleotides are TGTGCCAGCAGTTACCGCATGGGGGCGCAGGCCACTGAAGCTTTCTTT. Its protein is CASSYRMGAQATEAFF. The chain uses TRBV6-5 and TRBJ1-1; weak D call: TRBD1 (6 bases). The ends were cut back, 2 bases at V and 4 bases at J, with 17 bases in the middle. From germline, CDR1 is MNHEY and CDR2 SVGAGI. The CDR3 consists of 16 residues.

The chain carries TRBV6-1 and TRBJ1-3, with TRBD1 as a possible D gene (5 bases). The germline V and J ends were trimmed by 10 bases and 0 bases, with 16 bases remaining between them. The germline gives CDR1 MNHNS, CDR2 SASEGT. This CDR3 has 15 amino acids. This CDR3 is CATRVGGSSGNTIYF. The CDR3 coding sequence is TGTGCCACCCGGGTTGGGGGGAGCTCTGGAAACACCATATATTTT.

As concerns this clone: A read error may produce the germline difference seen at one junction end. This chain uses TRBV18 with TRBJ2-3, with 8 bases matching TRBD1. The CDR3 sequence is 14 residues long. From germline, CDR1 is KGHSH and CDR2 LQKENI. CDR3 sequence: CASSPKTNRGARSF. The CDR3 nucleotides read TGTGCCAGCTCACCTAAAACAAACAGGGGGGCCCGAAGTTTT. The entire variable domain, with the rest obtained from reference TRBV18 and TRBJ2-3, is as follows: NAGVMQNPRHLVRRRGQEARLRCSPMKGHSHVYWYRQLPEEGLKFMVYLQKENIIDESGMPKERFSAEFPKEGPSILRIQQVVRGDSAAYFCASSPKTNRGARSFGPGTRLTVL.

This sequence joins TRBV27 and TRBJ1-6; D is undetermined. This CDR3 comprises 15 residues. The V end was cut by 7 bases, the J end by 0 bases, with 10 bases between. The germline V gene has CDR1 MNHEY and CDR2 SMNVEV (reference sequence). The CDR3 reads CASTLASSYNSPLHF. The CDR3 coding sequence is TGTGCCAGCACCCTAGCGAGCTCCTATAATTCACCCCTCCACTTT.

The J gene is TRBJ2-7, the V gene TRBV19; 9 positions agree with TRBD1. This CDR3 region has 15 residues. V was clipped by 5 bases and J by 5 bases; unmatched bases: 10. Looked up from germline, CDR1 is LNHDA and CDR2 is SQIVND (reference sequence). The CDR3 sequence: CASSGRDRESDEQYF. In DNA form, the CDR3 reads TGTGCCAGTAGTGGCCGGGACAGGGAGTCCGACGAGCAGTACTTC. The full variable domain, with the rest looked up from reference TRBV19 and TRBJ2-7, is DGGITQSPKYLFRKEGQNVTLSCEQNLNHDAMYWYRQDPGQGLRLIYYSQIVNDFQKGDIAEGYSVSREKKESFPLTVTSAQKNPTAFYLCASSGRDRESDEQYFGPGTRLTVT.

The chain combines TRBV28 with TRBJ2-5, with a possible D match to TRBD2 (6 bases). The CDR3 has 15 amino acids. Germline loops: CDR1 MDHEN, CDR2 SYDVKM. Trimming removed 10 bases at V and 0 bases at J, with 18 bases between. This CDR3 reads CATGRGSVYQETQYF. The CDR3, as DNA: TGTGCCACCGGACGGGGGTCCGTGTACCAAGAGACCCAGTACTTC.

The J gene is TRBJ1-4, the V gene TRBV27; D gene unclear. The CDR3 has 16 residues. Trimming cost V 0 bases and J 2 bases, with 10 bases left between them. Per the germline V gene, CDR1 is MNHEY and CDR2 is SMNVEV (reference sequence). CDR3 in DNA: TGTGCCAGCAGTTTATCAGCTCGGGGTACTAATGAAAAACTGTTTTTT. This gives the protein CASSLSARGTNEKLFF.

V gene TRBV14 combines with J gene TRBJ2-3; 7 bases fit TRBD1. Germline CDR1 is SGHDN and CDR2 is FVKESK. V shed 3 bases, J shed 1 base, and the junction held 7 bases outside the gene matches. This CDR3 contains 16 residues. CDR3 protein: CASSHRGWFGTDTQYF. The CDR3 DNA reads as TGTGCCAGCAGCCACAGGGGGTGGTTCGGCACAGATACGCAGTATTTT.

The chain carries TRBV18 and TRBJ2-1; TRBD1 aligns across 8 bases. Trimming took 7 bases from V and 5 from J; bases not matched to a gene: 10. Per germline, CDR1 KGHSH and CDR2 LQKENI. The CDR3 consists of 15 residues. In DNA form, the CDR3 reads TGTGCCAGCTGGTCCGACAGGGGCGCAAACAATGAGCAGTTCTTC. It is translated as CASWSDRGANNEQFF.

Here the CDR3 DNA reads TGTGCCAGCAGCCCTCCCTTCTATGGCTACACCTTC. It yields the protein CASSPPFYGYTF. V and J are TRBV7-2 and TRBJ1-2; D ambiguous. CDR3 size: 12 residues. Trimming pared 5 bases from V and 4 bases from J, leaving 8 bases between. Germline loops: CDR1 SGHTA, CDR2 FQGNSA.

Here the CDR3 DNA reads TGTGCCAGCAGCACTGGTGGGGGGGCGCGGGGAAACACCATATATTTT. It yields the protein CASSTGGGARGNTIYF. The J gene is TRBJ1-3, the V gene TRBV5-4; perhaps TRBD1 as D (6 bases). CDR1 and CDR2 (germline): SGHNT, YYREEE (reference sequence). The CDR3 extends over 16 amino acids. Trimming stripped 4 bases from V and 4 bases from J, with 18 bases between.

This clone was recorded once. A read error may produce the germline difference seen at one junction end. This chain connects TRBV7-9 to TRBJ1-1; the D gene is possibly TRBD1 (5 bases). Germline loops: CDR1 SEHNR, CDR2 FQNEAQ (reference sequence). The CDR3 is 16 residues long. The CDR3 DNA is TGTGCCAGCAGCCCCCGGGAGGGTAGGGCGGACACTGGAGCTTTCTTT. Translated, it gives CASSPREGRADTGAFF.

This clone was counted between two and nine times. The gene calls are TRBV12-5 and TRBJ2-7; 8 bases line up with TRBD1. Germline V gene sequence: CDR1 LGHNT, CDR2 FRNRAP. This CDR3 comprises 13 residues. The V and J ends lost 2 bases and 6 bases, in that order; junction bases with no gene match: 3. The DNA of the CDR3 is TGTGCTAGTGGTTTGCTCACAGGGGGCGAGCAGTACTTC. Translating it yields CASGLLTGGEQYF.

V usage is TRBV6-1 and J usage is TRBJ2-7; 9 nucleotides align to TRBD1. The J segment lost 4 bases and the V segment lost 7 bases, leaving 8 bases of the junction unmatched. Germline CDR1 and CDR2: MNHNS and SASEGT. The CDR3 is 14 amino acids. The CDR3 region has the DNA TGTGCCAGCACCTCTGCCGGGACAGGGTACGAGCAGTACTTC. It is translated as CASTSAGTGYEQYF.

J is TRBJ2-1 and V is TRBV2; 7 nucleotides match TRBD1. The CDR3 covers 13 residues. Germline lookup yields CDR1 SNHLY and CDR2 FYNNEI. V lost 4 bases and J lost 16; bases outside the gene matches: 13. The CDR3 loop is CASSVYRGQVSFF. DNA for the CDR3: TGTGCCAGCAGTGTATATAGAGGACAGGTCTCTTTCTTC.

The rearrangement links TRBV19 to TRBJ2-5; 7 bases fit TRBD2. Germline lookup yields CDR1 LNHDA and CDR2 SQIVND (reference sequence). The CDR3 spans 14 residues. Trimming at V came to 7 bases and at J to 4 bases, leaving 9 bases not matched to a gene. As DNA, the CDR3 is TGTGCCAGTACCCCCCTTGGGGGGGGAGAGACCCAGTACTTC. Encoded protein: CASTPLGGGETQYF.